The T cell receptor beta chain under discussion was sequenced for a study of T cells in Graves' hyperthyroidism and ophthalmopathy. Uncontrolled infection, other autoimmune disease, pregnancy or lactation disqualified patients from enrolment. Diagnoses were established using clinical symptoms, serum thyroxine and TRAb, thyroid ultrasound and orbital computed tomography. This CDR3 spans 13 amino acids. V lost 7 bases to trimming and J lost 1 base, with 10 bases between them. CDR1 SQVTM and CDR2 ANQGSEA come from the germline V gene. RNA transcripts were the template for amplifying TCR beta CDR3 regions. The study used the HTBI primer set for a first-round RT-PCR of the TCR CDR3. TCRdb re-analysed the multiplex PCR reads in MiXCR, keeping a single row per CDR3 protein. The sample contains 500,000 to 600,000 distinct CDR3 sequences, approximately 49% of which appear only once. This clonotype appeared once. Its antigen is currently unknown.

Points from the study as a whole: Classification by a 13 V-J model distinguished ophthalmopathy from stable hyperthyroidism. Ophthalmopathy prediction by the model preceded onset by a median about 6 months.

The receptor was derived from an adult woman with Graves' disease, either hyperthyroidism or ophthalmopathy (not recorded which). The gene calls are TRBV29-1 and TRBJ1-4; D is unclear. Source material: peripheral blood or thyroid tissue (not recorded which). The CDR3 nucleotides are TGCAGCGCCCGGACGGAAACTAATGAAAAACTGTTTTTT. It yields the protein CSARTETNEKLFF.